A single sample gave rise to the 15 T cell receptor beta chains below, sequenced in a study of blood T cell repertoires in COVID-19. Measured with immunoSEQ multiplex PCR; TCRdb has only the in-frame clones, and not every one. This sample yields approximately 160,000 clones, of which approximately 80% are seen a single time; about 8% belongs to the top ten. What was sequenced was PBMCs or T cells enriched from blood (not recorded which). These receptors were obtained from a woman aged 45-65 years who had recovered from COVID-19.

The chain carries TRBV11-3 and TRBJ2-1; D ambiguous. V gave up 3 bases and J gave up 4 bases, with 10 bases separating them. Germline CDR1 is SGHNT and CDR2 is YENEEA. CDR3 size: 14 residues. CDR3 in DNA: TGTGCCAGCAGCTTCAATTCAAAATACAATGAGCAGTTCTTC. Amino acids: CASSFNSKYNEQFF.

J is TRBJ2-1 and V is TRBV9; TRBD1 agrees at 8 bases. The CDR3 has 16 residues. Trimming took 1 base from V and 3 from J; bases not matched to a gene: 6. Germline V gene sequence: CDR1 SGDLS, CDR2 YYNGEE. CDR3: CASSVTGTGGYNEQFF. The CDR3 coding sequence is TGTGCCAGCAGCGTAACCGGGACAGGCGGCTACAATGAGCAGTTCTTC.

V is TRBV7-9 and J is TRBJ1-2, with D tentatively TRBD1 (5 bases). With 1 base removed from V and 8 bases from J, the gap between germline ends came to 11 bases. Germline CDR1 reads SEHNR; CDR2 reads FQNEAQ (reference sequence). This CDR3 has 13 residues. The CDR3 nucleotides read TGTGCCAGCAGCTTAGACAGGCCCAACGGCTACACCTTC. Amino acids: CASSLDRPNGYTF.

This clone has only a few counts. The chain combines TRBV13 with TRBJ2-1; maybe TRBD2 (6 bases). Trimming removed 4 bases from V and 8 bases from J, with 15 bases in between. The CDR3 length is 14 residues. Germline CDR1 PRHDT, CDR2 FYEKMQ (reference sequence). The CDR3 nucleotides read TGTGCCAGCAGCTCCGGAGGGTTATTTTATGAGCAGTTCTTC. Translating gives CASSSGGLFYEQFF.

The chain has TRBV24-1 and TRBJ2-5; D ambiguous. V was trimmed by 2 bases and J by 2 bases, leaving 11 bases between them. This CDR3 region has 15 residues. In germline, CDR1 is KGHDR, CDR2 SFDVKD. CDR3 coding DNA: TGTGCCACCAGTGATTGGCCAGGTGGGCAAGAGACCCAGTACTTC. Its translation: CATSDWPGGQETQYF.

V and J are TRBV12-3 or TRBV12-4 and TRBJ2-7; no clear D gene. This CDR3 is built from 12 residues. Trimming took 1 base from V and 4 from J, leaving 5 bases between them. The CDR3 DNA follows: TGTGCCAGCAGTTTAGGCAGGTACGAGCAGTACTTC. The encoded protein is CASSLGRYEQYF.

The chain employs TRBV29-1 and TRBJ1-1; D unclear. Germline CDR1 and CDR2: SQVTM and ANQGSEA. Deletions cut 1 base from V and 11 bases from J, with 14 bases between. This CDR3 contains 12 residues. CDR3 DNA sequence: TGCAGCGTTGAAGGGACTCCCTATGAGGCTTTCTTT. It codes for CSVEGTPYEAFF.

The rearrangement links TRBV14 to TRBJ2-5; 8 nucleotides match TRBD1. The CDR3 sequence is 15 residues long. CDR1 and CDR2 from the germline V gene are SGHDN and FVKESK. Unmatched junction bases numbered 8, after V lost 4 bases and J lost 4 bases. CDR3 in DNA: TGTGCCAGCAGCCGAGGACAGGGTGGACGAGAGACCCAGTACTTC. It specifies CASSRGQGGRETQYF.

The chain has TRBV27 and TRBJ1-3, with D perhaps TRBD1 (6 bases). The CDR3 loop spans 17 amino acids. Germline CDR1 is MNHEY and CDR2 is SMNVEV (reference sequence). The V gene lost 3 bases and the J gene lost 0 bases, with 15 bases spanning the gap. The CDR3 coding sequence is TGTGCCAGCAGTTTGCAGGGGCGCCCTTCCTCTGGAAACACCATATATTTT. It codes for CASSLQGRPSSGNTIYF.

This clone was recorded only once. The chain employs TRBV5-1 and TRBJ2-2; 7 nucleotides align to TRBD1. With 4 bases clipped from V and 1 base from J, the junction kept 10 bases outside the gene matches. Germline V lookup: CDR1 SGHRS, CDR2 YFSETQ. The CDR3 runs 17 residues. The CDR3 coding sequence is TGCGCCAGCAGCCAGGGGGTCCCGCGAATGAACACCGGGGAGCTGTTTTTT. Translated, it gives CASSQGVPRMNTGELFF.

This clone appeared once. The rearrangement links TRBV2 to TRBJ2-6; D possibly corresponds to TRBD1 (6 bases). This CDR3 has 16 amino acids. Germline V lookup: CDR1 SNHLY, CDR2 FYNNEI. The ends were cut back, 3 bases at V and 6 bases at J, with 15 bases in the middle. CDR3 protein: CASSEQGLPEANVLTF. The CDR3 DNA is TGTGCCAGCAGTGAGCAGGGGCTCCCGGAGGCCAACGTCCTGACTTTC.

This clone was counted between two and nine times. V and J are TRBV15 and TRBJ2-2; 9 bases map to TRBD2. The CDR3 sequence is 16 residues long. Germline assignment: CDR1 LNHNV and CDR2 YYDKDF (reference sequence). Trimming removed 2 bases from V and 0 bases from J; junction bases left unmatched: 1. Here the CDR3 DNA reads TGTGCCACCAGCAGACCTAGCGGGGCGAACACCGGGGAGCTGTTTTTT. It specifies CATSRPSGANTGELFF.

The J gene is TRBJ1-3, the V gene TRBV3-1 (or the pseudogene TRBV3-2), with TRBD1 matching over 8 bases. This CDR3 is 18 amino acids long. V was pared by 0 bases and J by 2 bases, with 9 bases of the junction left unmatched. Germline CDR1 reads LGHDT; CDR2 reads YNNKEL (reference sequence). Written as DNA, the CDR3 is TGTGCCAGCAGCCAAGACAGGGGGCTCCAATGGGCTGGAAACACCATATATTTT. Its translation is CASSQDRGLQWAGNTIYF.

The chain recombines TRBV28 with TRBJ1-1; a weak D match, TRBD1 (5 bases). CDR3 size: 12 residues. V was clipped by 2 bases and J by 10 bases, with 11 bases between them. Germline V gives CDR1 MDHEN, CDR2 SYDVKM. The CDR3 sequence is CASSLGLQGAFF. The CDR3 bases are TGTGCCAGCAGTTTAGGGCTTCAGGGAGCTTTCTTT.

This clone was seen more than once but under ten times. The V gene is TRBV7-2, the J gene TRBJ1-1; 7 bases fit TRBD1. J lost 2 bases, V lost 10 bases, and 7 bases had no gene match. The CDR3 consists of 13 residues. CDR1 SGHTA and CDR2 FQGNSA come from the germline V gene. CDR3 in DNA: TGTGCCACCAAAGGACAGGTAAACACTGAAGCTTTCTTT. It translates to CATKGQVNTEAFF.